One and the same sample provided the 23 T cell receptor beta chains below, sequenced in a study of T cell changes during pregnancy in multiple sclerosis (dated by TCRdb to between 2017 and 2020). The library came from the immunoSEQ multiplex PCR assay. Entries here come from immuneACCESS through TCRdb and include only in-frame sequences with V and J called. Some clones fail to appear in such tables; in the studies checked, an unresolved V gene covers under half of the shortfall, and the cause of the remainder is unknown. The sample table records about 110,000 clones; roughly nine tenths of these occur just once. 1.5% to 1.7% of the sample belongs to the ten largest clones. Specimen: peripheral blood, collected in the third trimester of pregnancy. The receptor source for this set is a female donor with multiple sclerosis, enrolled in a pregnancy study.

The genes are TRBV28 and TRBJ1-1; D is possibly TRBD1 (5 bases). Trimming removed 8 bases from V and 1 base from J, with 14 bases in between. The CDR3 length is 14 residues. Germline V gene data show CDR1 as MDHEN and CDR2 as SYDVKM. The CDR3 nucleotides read TGTGCCAGCGGTGTGCCCAGGGCGAACACTGAAGCTTTCTTT. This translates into CASGVPRANTEAFF. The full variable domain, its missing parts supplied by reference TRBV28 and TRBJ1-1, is DVKVTQSSRYLVKRTGEKVFLECVQDMDHENMFWYRQDPGLGLRLIYFSYDVKMKEKGDIPEGYSVSREKKERFSLILESASTNQTSMYLCASGVPRANTEAFFGQGTRLTVV.

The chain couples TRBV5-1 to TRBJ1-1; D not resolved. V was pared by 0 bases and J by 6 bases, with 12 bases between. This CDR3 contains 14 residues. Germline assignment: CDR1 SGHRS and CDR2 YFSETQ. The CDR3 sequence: CASSLDPGRPEAFF. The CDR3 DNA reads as TGCGCCAGCAGCTTGGATCCAGGAAGGCCTGAAGCTTTCTTT.

The chain's CDR3 is CASSLTGTTYQETQYF. In DNA, the CDR3 is TGTGCCAGCAGCTTAACTGGGACAACCTACCAAGAGACCCAGTACTTC. This chain links TRBV7-3 with TRBJ2-5, with D possibly matching TRBD1 (6 bases). Germline values: CDR1 SGHTA, CDR2 FQGTGA. This CDR3 contains 16 residues. V was trimmed by 0 bases and J by 0 bases, leaving 11 bases between them.

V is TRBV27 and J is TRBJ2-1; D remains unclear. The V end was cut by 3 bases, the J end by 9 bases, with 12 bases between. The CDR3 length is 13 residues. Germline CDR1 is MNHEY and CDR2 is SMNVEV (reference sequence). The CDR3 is CASSFLGSTEQFF. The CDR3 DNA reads TGTGCCAGCAGTTTCCTCGGGTCCACTGAGCAGTTCTTC.

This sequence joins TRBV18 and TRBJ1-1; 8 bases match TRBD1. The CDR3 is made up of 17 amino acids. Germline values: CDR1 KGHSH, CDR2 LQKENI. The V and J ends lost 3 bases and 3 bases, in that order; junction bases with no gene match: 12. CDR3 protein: CASSPLRQGKFDTEAFF. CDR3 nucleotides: TGTGCCAGCTCACCCCTCAGACAGGGGAAGTTTGACACTGAAGCTTTCTTT.

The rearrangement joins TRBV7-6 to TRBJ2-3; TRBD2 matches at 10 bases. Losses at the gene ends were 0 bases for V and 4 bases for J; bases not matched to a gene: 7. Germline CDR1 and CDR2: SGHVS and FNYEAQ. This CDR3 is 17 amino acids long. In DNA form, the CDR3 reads TGTGCCAGCAGCTTAGCAGTGAGCGGGGGGGTTTCAGATACGCAGTATTTT. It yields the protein CASSLAVSGGVSDTQYF. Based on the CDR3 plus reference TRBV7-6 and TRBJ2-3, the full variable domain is GAGVSQSPRYKVTKRGQDVALRCDPISGHVSLYWYRQALGQGPEFLTYFNYEAQQDKSGLPNDRFSAERPEGSISTLTIQRTEQRDSAMYRCASSLAVSGGVSDTQYFGPGTRLTVL.

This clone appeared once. For the CDR3, the DNA is TGTGCCAGCAGCGGGACTCGAAGCTCTGGGGCCAACGTCCTGACTTTC. Translation gives CASSGTRSSGANVLTF. The chain recombines TRBV5-4 with TRBJ2-6; possibly TRBD2 for D (6 bases). V gave up 4 bases and J gave up 0 bases, with 11 bases separating them. The CDR3 has 16 residues. CDR1 is SGHNT, CDR2 YYREEE, per germline (reference sequence).

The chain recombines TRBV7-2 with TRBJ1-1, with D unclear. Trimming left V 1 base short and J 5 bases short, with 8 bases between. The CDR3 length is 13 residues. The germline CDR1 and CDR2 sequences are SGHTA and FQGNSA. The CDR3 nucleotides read TGTGCCAGCAGCTTAGTACCGGGAACTGAAGCTTTCTTT. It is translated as CASSLVPGTEAFF.

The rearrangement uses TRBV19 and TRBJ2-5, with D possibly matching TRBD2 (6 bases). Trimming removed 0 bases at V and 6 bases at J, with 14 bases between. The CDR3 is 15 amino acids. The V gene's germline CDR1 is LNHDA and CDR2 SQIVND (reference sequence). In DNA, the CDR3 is TGTGCCAGTAGTATAGATCTGGGGGGACCGAAGACCCAGTACTTC. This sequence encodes CASSIDLGGPKTQYF. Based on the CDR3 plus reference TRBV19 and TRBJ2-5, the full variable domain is DGGITQSPKYLFRKEGQNVTLSCEQNLNHDAMYWYRQDPGQGLRLIYYSQIVNDFQKGDIAEGYSVSREKKESFPLTVTSAQKNPTAFYLCASSIDLGGPKTQYFGPGTRLLVL.

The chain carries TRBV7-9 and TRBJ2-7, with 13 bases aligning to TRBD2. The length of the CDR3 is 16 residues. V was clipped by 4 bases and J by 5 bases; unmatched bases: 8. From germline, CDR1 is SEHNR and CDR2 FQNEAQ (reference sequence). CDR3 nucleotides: TGTGCCAGCAGCTCCCGGACTAGCGGGAGAGGGAACGAGCAGTACTTC. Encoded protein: CASSSRTSGRGNEQYF.

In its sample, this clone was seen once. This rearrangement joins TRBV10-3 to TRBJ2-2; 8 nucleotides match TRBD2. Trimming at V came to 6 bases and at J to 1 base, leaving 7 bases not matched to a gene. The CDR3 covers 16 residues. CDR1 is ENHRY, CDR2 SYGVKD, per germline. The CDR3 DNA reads TGTGCCATCAGAAAGAGCCTAGCGGGGAACACCGGGGAGCTGTTTTTT. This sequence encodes CAIRKSLAGNTGELFF.

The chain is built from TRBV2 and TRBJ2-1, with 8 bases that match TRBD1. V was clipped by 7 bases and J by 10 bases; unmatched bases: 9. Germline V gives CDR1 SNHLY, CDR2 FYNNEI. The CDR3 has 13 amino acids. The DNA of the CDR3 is TGTGCCAGCAAGAACAGGGGGTTTAAAGAGCAGTTCTTC. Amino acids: CASKNRGFKEQFF.

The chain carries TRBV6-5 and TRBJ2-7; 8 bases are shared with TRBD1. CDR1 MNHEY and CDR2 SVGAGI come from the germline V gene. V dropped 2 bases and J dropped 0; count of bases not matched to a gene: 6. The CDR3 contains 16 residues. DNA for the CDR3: TGTGCCAGCAGTTACGGCCCGACAGGGGTCTCCTACGAGCAGTACTTC. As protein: CASSYGPTGVSYEQYF.

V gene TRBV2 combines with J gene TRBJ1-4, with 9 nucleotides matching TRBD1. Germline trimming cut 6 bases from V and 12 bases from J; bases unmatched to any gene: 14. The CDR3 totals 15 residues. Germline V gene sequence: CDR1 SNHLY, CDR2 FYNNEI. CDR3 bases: TGTGCCAGCAGGGGCAGGACAGGGGCCCCTTTGGAACTGTTTTTT. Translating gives CASRGRTGAPLELFF.

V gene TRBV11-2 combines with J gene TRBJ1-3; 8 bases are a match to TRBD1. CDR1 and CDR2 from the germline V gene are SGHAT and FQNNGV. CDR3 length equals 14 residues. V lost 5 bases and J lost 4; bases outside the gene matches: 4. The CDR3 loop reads CASSPTGAGNTIYF. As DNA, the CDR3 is TGTGCCAGCAGCCCGACAGGGGCAGGAAACACCATATATTTT.

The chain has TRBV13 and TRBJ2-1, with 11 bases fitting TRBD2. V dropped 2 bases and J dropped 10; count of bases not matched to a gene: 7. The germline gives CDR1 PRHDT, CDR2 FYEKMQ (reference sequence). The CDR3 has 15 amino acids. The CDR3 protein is CASSLKVAGGREQFF. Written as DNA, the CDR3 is TGTGCCAGCAGCTTAAAAGTAGCGGGGGGGCGAGAGCAGTTCTTC.

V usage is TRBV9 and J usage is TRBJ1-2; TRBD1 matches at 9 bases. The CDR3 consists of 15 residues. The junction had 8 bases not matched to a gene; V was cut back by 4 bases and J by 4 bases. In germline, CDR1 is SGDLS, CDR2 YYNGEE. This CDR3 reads CASSQNRGPIYGYTF. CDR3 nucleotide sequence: TGTGCCAGCAGCCAGAACAGGGGGCCCATCTATGGCTACACCTTC.

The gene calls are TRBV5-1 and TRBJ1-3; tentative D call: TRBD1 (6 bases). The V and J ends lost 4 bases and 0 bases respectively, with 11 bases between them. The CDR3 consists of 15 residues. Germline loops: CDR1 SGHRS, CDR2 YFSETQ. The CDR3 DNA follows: TGCGCCAGCAGCAGCGGACAGAGCTCTGGAAACACCATATATTTT. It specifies CASSSGQSSGNTIYF. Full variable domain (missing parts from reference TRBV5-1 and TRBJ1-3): KAGVTQTPRYLIKTRGQQVTLSCSPISGHRSVSWYQQTPGQGLQFLFEYFSETQRNKGNFPGRFSGRQFSNSRSEMNVSTLELGDSALYLCASSSGQSSGNTIYFGEGSWLTVV.

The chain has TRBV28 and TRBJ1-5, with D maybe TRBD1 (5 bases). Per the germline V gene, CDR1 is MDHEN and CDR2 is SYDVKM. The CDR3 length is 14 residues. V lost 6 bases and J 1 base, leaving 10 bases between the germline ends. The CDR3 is CASREGRSNQPQHF. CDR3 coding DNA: TGTGCCAGCAGGGAGGGGAGAAGCAATCAGCCCCAGCATTTT.

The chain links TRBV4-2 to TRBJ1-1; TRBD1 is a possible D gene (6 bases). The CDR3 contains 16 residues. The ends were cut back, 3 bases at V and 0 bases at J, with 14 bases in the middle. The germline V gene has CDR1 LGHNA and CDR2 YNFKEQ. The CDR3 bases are TGTGCCAGCAGCCAGGGGGGGGGCGGGGTGAACACTGAAGCTTTCTTT. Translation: CASSQGGGGVNTEAFF.

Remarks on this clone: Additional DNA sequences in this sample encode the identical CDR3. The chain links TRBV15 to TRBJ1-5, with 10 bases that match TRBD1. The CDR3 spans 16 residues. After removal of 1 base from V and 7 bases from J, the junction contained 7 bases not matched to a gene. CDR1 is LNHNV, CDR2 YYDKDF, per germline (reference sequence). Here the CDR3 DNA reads TGTGCCACCAGCAGAGGAGGTGGGACAGGGGACCAGCCCCAGCATTTT. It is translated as CATSRGGGTGDQPQHF.

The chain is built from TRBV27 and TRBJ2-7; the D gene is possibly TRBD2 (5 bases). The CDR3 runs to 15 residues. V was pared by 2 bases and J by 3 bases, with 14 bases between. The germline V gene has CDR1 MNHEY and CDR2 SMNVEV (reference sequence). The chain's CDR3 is CASSLSAGSHYEQYF. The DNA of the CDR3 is TGTGCCAGCAGTTTAAGTGCGGGCTCCCACTACGAGCAGTACTTC.

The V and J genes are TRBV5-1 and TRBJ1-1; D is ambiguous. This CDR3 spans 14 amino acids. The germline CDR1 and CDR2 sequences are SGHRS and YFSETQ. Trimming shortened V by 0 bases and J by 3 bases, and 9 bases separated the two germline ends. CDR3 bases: TGCGCCAGCAGCTTGGCATGGCGGGACACTGAAGCTTTCTTT. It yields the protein CASSLAWRDTEAFF.